This T cell receptor beta chain was retrieved from a study of shared clonotypes between healthy human individuals. At the level of the study: Donors, aged 18 to 49, were a couple of women and three men.

The method was immunoSEQ multiplex PCR; TCRdb's version includes in-frame clones alone and lacks a portion of them. The sample carries some 1.5 million clones, roughly 96% recorded once. Broader study findings: Relative to clonotypes present in all four donors, those not shared had lower generation probabilities. Tissues were not sampled, only blood, and their repertoires likely differ. Rarefaction revealed incomplete sorted-subset sequencing despite large depth.

Details on this clone: Its specificity is unknown.

This sequence was found in a man younger than 45 in good health. The sequenced sample was naive CD4+ T cells sorted from blood. Subset in this sample: CD45RA+ positively selected.

The CDR3, as DNA: TGTGCCAGCAGCTTTTTTAGCGGCAATGAGCAGTTCTTC. Translation: CASSFFSGNEQFF. V usage is TRBV7-2 and J usage is TRBJ2-1, with D possibly being TRBD2 (6 bases). V was clipped by 3 bases and J by 6 bases, with 9 bases between them. This CDR3 is built from 13 residues. Germline V CDR1 and CDR2: SGHTA, FQGNSA.